The rows below give T cell receptor beta chains drawn from one sample of a study of T cell changes during pregnancy in multiple sclerosis. Sequencing was performed with immunoSEQ multiplex PCR; in TCRdb, only in-frame clones are kept and a portion is missing. The sample holds about 40,000 clones, 92% seen once. The input for sequencing was CD4+ T cells from peripheral blood mononuclear cells, taken before pregnancy. All receptors derive from a female donor with multiple sclerosis, enrolled in a pregnancy study. Each CDR3 is given with its conserved first and last residue. The order of the fields is CDR3 DNA, CDR3 protein, V gene, clone size, J gene, CDR3 length, D gene. The D gene is left open where the match is weak. Size is stated for part of the rows, as once, few or many counts, or as a class when the clone is expanded.

TGCGCCAGCAGCTTTGACAGGGCCGGCTACACCTTC | CASSFDRAGYTF | TRBV5-1 | once | TRBJ1-2 | 12 | TRBD1
TGTGCCAGCAGTGAAGTTCGGTTCACCGGGGAGCTGTTTTTT | CASSEVRFTGELFF | TRBV2 | - | TRBJ2-2 | 14 | -
TGTGCCAGCAGGGGACAGTCTACCGGGGAGCTGTTTTTT | CASRGQSTGELFF | TRBV6-4 | - | TRBJ2-2 | 13 | TRBD1
TGTGCCAGCAGCTTAGTCGATTACAGGGACTATGGCTACACCTTC | CASSLVDYRDYGYTF | TRBV13 | - | TRBJ1-2 | 15 | -
TGTGCCAGCATTAGGGCAGGGTCCGGGGAGCTGTTTTTT | CASIRAGSGELFF | TRBV28 | - | TRBJ2-2 | 13 | -
TGTGCCAGCAGTAATACGGGGGATGAGCAGTTCTTC | CASSNTGDEQFF | TRBV25-1 | - | TRBJ2-1 | 12 | -
TGCAGTGCAATACAGATCTACGAGCAGTACTTC | CSAIQIYEQYF | TRBV20-1 | - | TRBJ2-7 | 11 | -
TGTGCCAGCAGCACCGCGGTTACTAGCACAGATACGCAGTATTTT | CASSTAVTSTDTQYF | TRBV9 | once | TRBJ2-3 | 15 | -
TGTGCCTGGAGTGTAGACAGAACTAATGAAAAACTGTTTTTT | CAWSVDRTNEKLFF | TRBV30 | once | TRBJ1-4 | 14 | -
TGTGCCAGCAGCTTGGTTGGGGGGGCTAACTATGGCTACACCTTC | CASSLVGGANYGYTF | TRBV5-6 | - | TRBJ1-2 | 15 | -
TGCAGCACGGGACAGCACAATGAGCAGTTCTTC | CSTGQHNEQFF | TRBV29-1 | - | TRBJ2-1 | 11 | TRBD1
TGCAGCGTTGAAAGGACTCAAAGTTCCTACAATGAGCAGTTCTTC | CSVERTQSSYNEQFF | TRBV29-1 | - | TRBJ2-1 | 15 | -
TGCGCCAGCAGCCCGGGAACAGAGGACTATGGCTACACCTTC | CASSPGTEDYGYTF | TRBV5-1 | - | TRBJ1-2 | 14 | -
TGTGCCAGCAGTTACCCCCCTACCGCAGGGAGGACTGAAGCTTTCTTT | CASSYPPTAGRTEAFF | TRBV6-5 | - | TRBJ1-1 | 16 | -
TGTGCCAGCAGCCGCGGGGACTCTGGAAACACCATATATTTT | CASSRGDSGNTIYF | TRBV13 | once | TRBJ1-3 | 14 | -
TGTGCCAGCACCGGAGGGGTTTACGGGACAGGGGGGTACGAGCAGTACTTC | CASTGGVYGTGGYEQYF | TRBV28 | - | TRBJ2-7 | 17 | TRBD1